Below are 31 T cell receptor beta chains sequenced from a single sample in a study of OX40 agonist ivuxolimab in advanced cancers. The assay was immunoSEQ multiplex PCR, and TCRdb's table has in-frame clones only and misses some. Of fewer than 80,000 clones in the sample, roughly nine tenths are singletons; the top ten hold 14% to 15%. The sequences come from CD4+ or CD8+ T cells sorted from blood, collected in a trial of the OX40 agonist ivuxolimab. The receptors were gathered from an adult with an advanced solid tumor such as melanoma, head and neck, liver or kidney cancer.

The chain has TRBV14 and TRBJ1-2; D ambiguous. Per germline, CDR1 SGHDN and CDR2 FVKESK. The CDR3 totals 12 residues. The germline V and J ends were trimmed by 8 bases and 3 bases, with 10 bases remaining between them. The CDR3 loop is CASQAVDYGYTF. The DNA for the CDR3 is TGTGCCAGCCAAGCGGTGGACTATGGCTACACCTTC.

The CDR3 nucleotides are TGTGCCAGCGGAGACAGAGCTACTAGCACAGATACGCAGTATTTT. Translating it yields CASGDRATSTDTQYF. The V call is TRBV28, the J call TRBJ2-3; perhaps TRBD1 as D (5 bases). Germline V gives CDR1 MDHEN, CDR2 SYDVKM. Trimming left V 8 bases short and J 0 bases short, with 15 bases between. The CDR3 loop spans 15 amino acids.

The rearrangement uses TRBV27 and TRBJ2-3; 12 bases fit TRBD2. Germline V lookup: CDR1 MNHEY, CDR2 SMNVEV (reference sequence). V gave up 4 bases and J gave up 4 bases; unmatched junction bases: 9. This CDR3 has 17 amino acids. CDR3 region: CASSSTSGGPAADTQYF. In DNA, the CDR3 is TGTGCCAGCAGTTCGACTAGCGGGGGTCCCGCGGCAGATACGCAGTATTTT.

J is TRBJ1-5 and V is TRBV27; 8 bases match TRBD1. Germline V gene lookup returns CDR1 MNHEY and CDR2 SMNVEV (reference sequence). V dropped 6 bases and J dropped 0; count of bases not matched to a gene: 13. This CDR3 comprises 18 residues. CDR3 loop: CASSPLQGEKDSNQPQHF. The CDR3 DNA follows: TGTGCCAGCAGCCCCTTACAGGGGGAAAAAGATAGCAATCAGCCCCAGCATTTT.

The chain uses TRBV30 and TRBJ2-5; D gene uncertain. V was clipped by 3 bases and J by 0 bases, with 11 bases between them. Germline values: CDR1 GTSNPN, CDR2 SVGIG (reference sequence). The CDR3 is 14 residues long. The DNA for the CDR3 is TGTGCCTGGAGAGGGCCGGAAAACCAAGAGACCCAGTACTTC. Translated, it gives CAWRGPENQETQYF.

This chain connects TRBV9 to TRBJ1-4; D is ambiguous. Trimming stripped 4 bases from V and 8 bases from J, with 18 bases between. The CDR3 length is 15 residues. Per the germline V gene, CDR1 is SGDLS and CDR2 is YYNGEE. CDR3 coding DNA: TGTGCCAGCAGCTCCGTTAGCCCCGGCGGGGAAAAACTGTTTTTT. It is translated as CASSSVSPGGEKLFF.

The V and J genes are TRBV5-6 and TRBJ1-5, with D tentatively TRBD1 (6 bases). Germline-derived CDR1 and CDR2 are SGHDT and YYEEEE. V was cut by 0 bases and J by 1 base, with 8 bases left in between. The CDR3 has 15 residues. The CDR3 sequence is CASSLGGGSNQPQHF. CDR3 nucleotides: TGTGCCAGCAGCTTGGGAGGGGGAAGCAATCAGCCCCAGCATTTT.

The chain carries TRBV7-9 and TRBJ2-3, with 8 positions matching TRBD1. Germline V lookup: CDR1 SEHNR, CDR2 FQNEAQ (reference sequence). The CDR3 contains 15 residues. V gave up 3 bases and J gave up 1 base; unmatched junction bases: 3. Here the CDR3 reads CASSFETGGTDTQYF. For the CDR3, the DNA is TGTGCCAGCAGCTTTGAGACAGGGGGCACAGATACGCAGTATTTT.

The rearrangement joins TRBV11-3 to TRBJ2-5, with TRBD1 matching over 9 bases. The end of the DNA is better explained by TRBJ2-7, so the J call may be wrong. The CDR3 extends over 15 amino acids. Germline values: CDR1 SGHNT, CDR2 YENEEA. The CDR3 bases are TGTGCCAGCAGCTTAGGGGACAGGGTGTTCTACGAGCAGTACTTC. This codes for CASSLGDRVFYEQYF.

The rearrangement joins TRBV27 to TRBJ2-5; TRBD2 matches 8 bases. There are 17 residues in the CDR3. The V and J ends lost 2 bases and 5 bases, in that order; junction bases with no gene match: 13. CDR1 is MNHEY, CDR2 SMNVEV, per germline (reference sequence). CDR3 DNA sequence: TGTGCCAGCAGTTTAGATCCCTATGCGGGAGGACGGGAGACCCAGTACTTC. Amino acid sequence: CASSLDPYAGGRETQYF.

About this clone: Other DNA sequences in the sample encode the same CDR3. The V call is TRBV27, the J call TRBJ2-1; 7 bases agree with TRBD1. J gave up 4 bases and V 4 bases, and 1 base lay outside the gene matches. CDR3 size: 13 residues. Germline CDR1 and CDR2: MNHEY and SMNVEV (reference sequence). Here the CDR3 reads CASSWDSYNEQFF. CDR3 DNA: TGTGCCAGCAGTTGGGACAGTTACAATGAGCAGTTCTTC.

The chain is built from TRBV11-3 and TRBJ2-7, with D hard to call. Germline CDR1 SGHNT, CDR2 YENEEA. CDR3 size: 15 residues. V lost 2 bases, J lost 7 bases, and 18 bases lay in between. CDR3 coding DNA: TGTGCCAGCAGCTTATTAGAGGATCTCCCTATGGAGCAGTACTTC. This codes for CASSLLEDLPMEQYF.

This chain uses TRBV19 with TRBJ2-1; the D is unclear. Germline lookup yields CDR1 LNHDA and CDR2 SQIVND (reference sequence). The CDR3 extends over 14 amino acids. V lost 4 bases and J lost 4, with 11 bases in between. The CDR3: CASSTVQIYNEQFF. CDR3 bases: TGTGCCAGTAGTACCGTACAGATTTACAATGAGCAGTTCTTC.

The rearrangement uses TRBV7-3 and TRBJ2-7; the D gene is possibly TRBD1 (5 bases). The CDR3 spans 15 residues. Per germline, CDR1 SGHTA and CDR2 FQGTGA. Trimming stripped 4 bases from V and 3 bases from J, with 16 bases between. The CDR3 DNA follows: TGTGCCAGCAGCTCCGACAGTAAGGGGAACTACGAGCAGTACTTC. This sequence encodes CASSSDSKGNYEQYF.

This chain uses TRBV28 with TRBJ1-1, with a possible D match to TRBD1 (6 bases). Looked up from germline, CDR1 is MDHEN and CDR2 is SYDVKM. The CDR3 has 14 residues. V was cut by 6 bases and J by 1 base, with 12 bases left in between. CDR3 coding DNA: TGTGCCAGCAGCCCCGGACAGACGAACACTGAAGCTTTCTTT. It yields the protein CASSPGQTNTEAFF.

The chain is built from TRBV15 and TRBJ2-1; no clear D. V shed 0 bases and J shed 4 bases, with 10 bases lying between them. Germline CDR1 LNHNV, CDR2 YYDKDF (reference sequence). This CDR3 is built from 15 residues. CDR3 nucleotides: TGTGCCACCAGCAGAGATATGGGCAGTTACAATGAGCAGTTCTTC. It codes for CATSRDMGSYNEQFF. The full variable domain, in which reference TRBV15 and TRBJ2-1 provide the parts outside the CDR3, is DAMVIQNPRYQVTQFGKPVTLSCSQTLNHNVMYWYQQKSSQAPKLLFHYYDKDFNNEADTPDNFQSRRPNTSFCFLDIRSPGLGDTAMYLCATSRDMGSYNEQFFGPGTRLTVL.

The chain links TRBV25-1 to TRBJ2-1, with D possibly matching TRBD1 (5 bases). V lost 6 bases and J 1 base, leaving 10 bases between the germline ends. The CDR3 runs 14 residues. Germline assignment: CDR1 MGHDK and CDR2 SYGVNS. CDR3 amino acids: CASSPRGSYNEQFF. The CDR3 DNA follows: TGTGCCAGCAGCCCAAGGGGTTCCTACAATGAGCAGTTCTTC.

The chain couples TRBV4-3 to TRBJ1-4; 7 bases are shared with TRBD1. The trim removed 1 base at V and 8 bases at J, leaving 7 bases unmatched. The CDR3 length is 15 residues. CDR1 LGHNA and CDR2 YSLEER come from the germline V gene. The CDR3 region has the DNA TGCGCCAGCAGCCAAGGGCGACAGGGAGGAGAAAAACTGTTTTTT. This codes for CASSQGRQGGEKLFF.

This clone was seen once. CDR3 sequence (DNA): TGTGCCAGCAGTTTCGTCGATTCCGTTAGCACAGATACGCAGTATTTT. This codes for CASSFVDSVSTDTQYF. The chain combines TRBV27 with TRBJ2-3; D unresolved. CDR3 length: 16 amino acids. The germline V and J ends were trimmed by 3 bases and 0 bases, with 13 bases remaining between them. Per germline, CDR1 MNHEY and CDR2 SMNVEV (reference sequence).

Points on this clone: A junction boundary mismatches the germline segment, possibly from a read error. The chain combines TRBV7-8 with TRBJ2-7; TRBD1 aligns across 7 bases. This CDR3 contains 11 residues. The germline gives CDR1 SGHVS, CDR2 FQNEAQ. CDR3 nucleotide sequence: TGTGCCAGCAGCCAGAGAACAGGGGATTGTTTC. It translates to CASSQRTGDCF.

The chain joins TRBV29-1 to TRBJ2-7; D not certain. Trimming removed 4 bases from V and 6 bases from J, with 16 bases in between. The CDR3 is 13 amino acids. Per germline, CDR1 SQVTM and CDR2 ANQGSEA. CDR3: CSVVLENTAEQYF. As DNA, the CDR3 is TGCAGCGTTGTTTTGGAAAATACGGCCGAGCAGTACTTC.

This clone was detected once. The V call is TRBV20-1, the J call TRBJ2-1; D remains ambiguous. CDR3 length equals 11 residues. CDR1 and CDR2 (germline): DFQATT, SNEGSKA (reference sequence). Trimming took off 6 bases at V and 3 bases at J, with 6 bases between the two ends. CDR3 sequence: CSATNYNEQFF. CDR3 bases: TGCAGTGCCACAAACTACAATGAGCAGTTCTTC.

This chain links TRBV7-3 with TRBJ2-5; 9 bases match TRBD1. TRBJ2-7 matches the DNA end more closely, so the J call is doubtful. This CDR3 has 14 residues. The germline V gene has CDR1 SGHTA and CDR2 FQGTGA. The CDR3 DNA reads as TGTGCCAGCAGCCCGGGACAGGGTACCTACGAGCAGTACTTC. Its protein is CASSPGQGTYEQYF.

CDR3 nucleotide sequence: TGTGCCAGCACAACAGGGCTAGCGGGACGAGAGACCCAGTACTTC. Amino acid sequence: CASTTGLAGRETQYF. The chain carries TRBV6-6 and TRBJ2-5, with 9 bases matching TRBD2. The V gene's germline CDR1 is MNHNY and CDR2 SVGAGI (reference sequence). The CDR3 loop spans 15 amino acids. With V trimmed by 7 bases and J by 4 bases, 10 bases remained unmatched.

This clone was recorded only once. The genes are TRBV4-3 and TRBJ1-5; TRBD1 matches at 9 bases. J gave up 4 bases and V 4 bases, and 5 bases lay outside the gene matches. Germline CDR1 LGHNA, CDR2 YSLEER. The CDR3 spans 15 residues. The DNA of the CDR3 is TGCGCCAGCAGCCGGACAGGGGAATCGAATCAGCCCCAGCATTTT. It codes for CASSRTGESNQPQHF.

The chain combines TRBV5-6 with TRBJ1-4; D gene unclear. The germline CDR1 and CDR2 sequences are SGHDT and YYEEEE. The CDR3 loop spans 14 amino acids. V lost 1 base, J lost 8 bases, and 12 bases lay in between. In DNA, the CDR3 is TGTGCCAGCAGCTTGAGGCAGCGAGGAGAAAAACTGTTTTTT. As protein: CASSLRQRGEKLFF. Complete variable domain (other parts from reference TRBV5-6 and TRBJ1-4): DAGVTQSPTHLIKTRGQQVTLRCSPKSGHDTVSWYQQALGQGPQFIFQYYEEEERQRGNFPDRFSGHQFPNYSSELNVNALLLGDSALYLCASSLRQRGEKLFFGSGTQLSVL.

In its sample, this clone was seen a few times. This chain links TRBV6-5 with TRBJ1-2; TRBD1 agrees at 8 bases. With 0 bases clipped from V and 2 bases from J, the junction kept 2 bases outside the gene matches. The CDR3 extends over 15 amino acids. Germline CDR1 reads MNHEY; CDR2 reads SVGAGI. CDR3 nucleotide sequence: TGTGCCAGCAGTTACTCTAGGACAGGGAACTATGGCTACACCTTC. Its translation is CASSYSRTGNYGYTF.

The chain carries TRBV7-9 and TRBJ2-1; the D is unclear. CDR1 is SEHNR and CDR2 is FQNEAQ in the germline V gene (reference sequence). The CDR3 is 12 amino acids. V lost 0 bases and J lost 4, with 1 base in between. The chain's CDR3 is CASSLAYNEQFF. CDR3 DNA: TGTGCCAGCAGCTTAGCGTACAATGAGCAGTTCTTC.

The CDR3 sequence is CASSQERTDLLGYGYTF. As DNA, the CDR3 is TGCGCCAGCAGCCAAGAAAGGACAGACTTGCTTGGCTATGGCTACACCTTC. V and J are TRBV4-3 and TRBJ1-2; D possibly corresponds to TRBD1 (6 bases). This CDR3 spans 17 amino acids. Germline V lookup: CDR1 LGHNA, CDR2 YSLEER. Trimming took 0 bases from V and 4 from J, leaving 18 bases between them.

This chain links TRBV19 with TRBJ2-7; D remains unclear. The CDR3 length is 14 residues. Germline CDR1 and CDR2: LNHDA and SQIVND (reference sequence). The V gene lost 0 bases and the J gene lost 6 bases, with 12 bases spanning the gap. CDR3 residues: CASSIDPLNGEQYF. CDR3 bases: TGTGCCAGTAGTATAGACCCCCTCAACGGCGAGCAGTACTTC.

The CDR3 DNA follows: TGCGCCAGCACCGACAGGGTGAGCACTGAAGCTTTCTTT. Protein product: CASTDRVSTEAFF. The V and J genes are TRBV4-1 and TRBJ1-1, with 7 bases lining up with TRBD1. Germline CDR1 MGHRA, CDR2 YSYEKL. Trimming took 7 bases from V and 4 from J; bases not matched to a gene: 6. The CDR3 contains 13 residues.